This T cell receptor beta chain appears in the sequencing data of a study of post-analysis software for immune sequencing data. The overall study: Secondary progressive, relapsing-remitting and progressive-relapsing multiple sclerosis were among the included disease courses.

cDNA libraries for TCR beta contained unique molecular identifiers. T cells numbering roughly 1 to 10 million yielded some 520,000 cDNA molecules. TCRdb reanalysed the PCR reads using MiXCR and keeps one entry per CDR3 protein. The sample has about 770,000 distinct CDR3 sequences, just over 45% seen once; the top ten hold roughly 4.5%. For this clonotype: Antigen specificity is unknown.

The CDR3 contains 19 residues. CDR1 is MDHEN, CDR2 SYDVKM, per germline. Trimming took off 2 bases at V and 2 bases at J, with 24 bases between the two ends. General study points: The study found TRBV5-6, TRBV5-1 and TRBV20-1 among five TRBV segments more frequent in patients than controls. Same-batch preparations were strongly co-clustered by F measure. Those with multiple sclerosis, the patient group, showed significantly lower normalized Chao1 diversity than controls.

The source material was blood. The clonotype comes from a girl aged 5 to 17 with multiple sclerosis. The genes are TRBV28 and TRBJ1-2, with D perhaps matching TRBD1 (6 bases). The chain's CDR3 is CASSLRPRGIFYPNYGYTF. CDR3 DNA: TGTGCCAGCAGTTTACGCCCCAGGGGAATCTTCTACCCGAACTATGGCTACACCTTC.